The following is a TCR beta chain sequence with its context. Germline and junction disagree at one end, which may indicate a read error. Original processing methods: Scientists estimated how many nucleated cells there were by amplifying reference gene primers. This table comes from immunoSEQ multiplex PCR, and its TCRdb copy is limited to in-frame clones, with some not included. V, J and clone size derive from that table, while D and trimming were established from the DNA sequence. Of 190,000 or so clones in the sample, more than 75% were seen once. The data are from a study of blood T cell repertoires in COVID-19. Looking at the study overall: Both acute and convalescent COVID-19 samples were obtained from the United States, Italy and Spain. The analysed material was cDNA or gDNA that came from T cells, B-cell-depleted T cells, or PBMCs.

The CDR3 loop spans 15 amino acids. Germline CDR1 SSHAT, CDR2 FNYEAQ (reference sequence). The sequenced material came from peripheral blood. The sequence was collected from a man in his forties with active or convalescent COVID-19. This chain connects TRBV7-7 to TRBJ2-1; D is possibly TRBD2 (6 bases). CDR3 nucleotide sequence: TGTGCTAGCAGCTTAGCGGAGAGCTCCTACAATGAGCAGTTCTTC. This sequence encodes CASSLAESSYNEQFF. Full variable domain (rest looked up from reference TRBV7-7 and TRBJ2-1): GAGVSQSPRYKVTKRGQDVTLRCDPISSHATLYWYQQALGQGPEFLTYFNYEAQPDKSGLPSDRFSAERPEGSISTLTIQRTEQRDSAMYRCASSLAESSYNEQFFGPGTRLTVL.